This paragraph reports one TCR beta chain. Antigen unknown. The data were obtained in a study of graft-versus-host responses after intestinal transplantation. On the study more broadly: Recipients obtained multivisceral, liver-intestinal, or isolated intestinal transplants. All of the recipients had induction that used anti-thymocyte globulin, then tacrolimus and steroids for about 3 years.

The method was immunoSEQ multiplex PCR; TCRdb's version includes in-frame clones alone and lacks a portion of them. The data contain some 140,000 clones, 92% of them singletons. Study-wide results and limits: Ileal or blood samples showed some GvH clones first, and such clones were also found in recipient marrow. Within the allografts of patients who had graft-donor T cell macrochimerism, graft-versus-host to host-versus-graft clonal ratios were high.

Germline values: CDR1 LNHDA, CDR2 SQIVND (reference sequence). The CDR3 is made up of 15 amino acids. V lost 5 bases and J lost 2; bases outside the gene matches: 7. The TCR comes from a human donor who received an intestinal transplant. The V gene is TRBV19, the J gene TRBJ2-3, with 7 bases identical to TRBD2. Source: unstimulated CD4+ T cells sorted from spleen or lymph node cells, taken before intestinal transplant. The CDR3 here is CASSLKRDLTDTQYF. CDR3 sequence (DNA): TGTGCCAGTAGTTTGAAGCGGGACCTCACAGATACGCAGTATTTT.